A selection of T cell receptor beta chains follows, all from one sample in a study of blood T cell repertoires in COVID-19. Measured with immunoSEQ multiplex PCR; TCRdb has only the in-frame clones, and not every one. The data hold 400,000 to 550,000 clones, with 85% to 90% observed a single time. Material for sequencing was peripheral blood. These receptors were taken from a woman aged 30 to 39 with acute or convalescent COVID-19. The CDR3 runs from the conserved cysteine through the conserved F or W. Fields, in order: D gene, J gene, V gene, CDR3 protein, CDR3 DNA. The D gene is left open where the match is weak.

TRBD1 | TRBJ2-1 | TRBV19 | CASSPQGRHNEQFF | TGTGCCAGTAGCCCACAGGGGCGCCACAATGAGCAGTTCTTC
TRBD1 | TRBJ1-4 | TRBV7-9 | CASTYTGDSEKLFF | TGTGCCAGCACTTACACTGGGGACAGTGAAAAACTGTTTTTT
. | TRBJ1-1 | TRBV30 | CAWSVGGLNTEAFF | TGTGCCTGGAGTGTTGGCGGATTGAACACTGAAGCTTTCTTT
TRBD1 | TRBJ1-2 | TRBV7-7 | CASRPTGDRAGYGYTF | TGTGCCAGCAGGCCTACCGGGGACAGGGCTGGCTATGGCTACACCTTC
TRBD2 | TRBJ2-3 | TRBV3-1/TRBV3-2 | CASSLGLAGVDTQYF | TGTGCCAGCAGCCTGGGGCTAGCGGGGGTAGATACGCAGTATTTT
. | TRBJ2-1 | TRBV30 | CAWSGGVTSSYNEQFF | TGTGCCTGGAGTGGGGGAGTTACCTCTTCCTACAATGAGCAGTTCTTC
. | TRBJ1-2 | TRBV27 | CASHSVDNVRFYYGYTF | TGTGCCAGCCATTCGGTCGACAACGTGCGTTTTTATTATGGCTACACCTTC
. | TRBJ2-3 | TRBV30 | CAWSEGHLLPSTDTQYF | TGTGCCTGGAGTGAAGGACACCTCCTGCCTAGCACAGATACGCAGTATTTT
TRBD1 | TRBJ1-2 | TRBV28 | CASSFGDRVVWGYTF | TGTGCCAGCAGTTTCGGGGACAGAGTCGTCTGGGGCTACACCTTC
. | TRBJ1-4 | TRBV5-1 | CASSHTGLEHEKLFF | TGCGCCAGCAGCCATACAGGGCTTGAGCATGAAAAACTGTTTTTT